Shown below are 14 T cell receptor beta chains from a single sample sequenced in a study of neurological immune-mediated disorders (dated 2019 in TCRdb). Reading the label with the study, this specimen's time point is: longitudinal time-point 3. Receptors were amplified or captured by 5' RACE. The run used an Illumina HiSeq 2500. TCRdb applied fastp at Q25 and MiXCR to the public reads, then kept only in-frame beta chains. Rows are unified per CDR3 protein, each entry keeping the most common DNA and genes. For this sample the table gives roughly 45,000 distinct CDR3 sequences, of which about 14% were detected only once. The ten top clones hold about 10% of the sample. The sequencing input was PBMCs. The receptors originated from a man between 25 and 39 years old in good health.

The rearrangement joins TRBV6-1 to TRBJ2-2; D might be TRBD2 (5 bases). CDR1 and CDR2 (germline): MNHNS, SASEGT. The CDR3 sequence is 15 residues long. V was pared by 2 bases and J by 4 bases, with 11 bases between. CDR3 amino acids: CASSERLAGTGELFF. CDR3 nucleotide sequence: TGTGCCAGCAGTGAAAGGCTAGCTGGCACCGGGGAGCTGTTTTTT.

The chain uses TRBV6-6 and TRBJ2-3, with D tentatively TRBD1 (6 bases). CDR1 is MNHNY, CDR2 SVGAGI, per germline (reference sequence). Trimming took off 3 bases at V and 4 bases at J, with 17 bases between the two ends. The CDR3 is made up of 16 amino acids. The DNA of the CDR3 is TGTGCCAGCAGTTATCAAGCCTACAGGGATTCAGATACGCAGTATTTT. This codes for CASSYQAYRDSDTQYF.

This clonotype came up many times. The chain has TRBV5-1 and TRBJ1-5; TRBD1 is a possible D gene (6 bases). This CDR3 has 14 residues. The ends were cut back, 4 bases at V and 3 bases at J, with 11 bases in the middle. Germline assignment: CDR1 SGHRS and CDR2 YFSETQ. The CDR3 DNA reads TGCGCCAGCAGCGTGACAGGAGCCAATCAGCCCCAGCATTTT. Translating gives CASSVTGANQPQHF.

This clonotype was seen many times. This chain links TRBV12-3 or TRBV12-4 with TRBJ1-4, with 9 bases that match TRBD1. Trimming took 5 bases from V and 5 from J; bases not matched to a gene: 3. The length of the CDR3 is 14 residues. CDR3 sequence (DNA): TGTGCCAGCAGTCCCGGGACAGGGAATGAAAAACTGTTTTTT. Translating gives CASSPGTGNEKLFF.

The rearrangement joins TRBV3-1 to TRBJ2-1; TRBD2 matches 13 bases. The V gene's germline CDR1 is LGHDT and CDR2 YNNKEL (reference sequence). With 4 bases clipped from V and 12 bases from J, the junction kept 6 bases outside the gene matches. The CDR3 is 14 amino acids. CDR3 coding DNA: TGTGCCAGCAGCCCGGGACTAGCGGGACACCCGCAGTTCTTC. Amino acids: CASSPGLAGHPQFF.

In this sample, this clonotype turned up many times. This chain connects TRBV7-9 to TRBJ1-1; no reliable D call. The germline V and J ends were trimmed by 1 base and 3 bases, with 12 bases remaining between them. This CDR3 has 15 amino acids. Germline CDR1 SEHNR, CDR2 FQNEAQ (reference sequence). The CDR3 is CASSLEPGWYTEAFF. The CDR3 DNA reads TGTGCCAGCAGCTTAGAGCCGGGGTGGTACACTGAAGCTTTCTTT.

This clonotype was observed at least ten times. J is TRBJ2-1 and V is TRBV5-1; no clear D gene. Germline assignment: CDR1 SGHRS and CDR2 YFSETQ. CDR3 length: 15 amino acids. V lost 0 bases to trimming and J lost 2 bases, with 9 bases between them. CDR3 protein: CASSLAGPTYNEQFF. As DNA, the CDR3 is TGCGCCAGCAGCTTGGCGGGTCCTACCTACAATGAGCAGTTCTTC.

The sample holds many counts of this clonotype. CDR3 nucleotides: TGCAGTGCTAGAAGCCAGGGCTACCAGCCCCAGCATTTT. Translated, it gives CSARSQGYQPQHF. The J gene is TRBJ1-5, the V gene TRBV20-1; a weak D match, TRBD1 (5 bases). Germline values: CDR1 DFQATT, CDR2 SNEGSKA (reference sequence). The germline V and J ends were trimmed by 2 bases and 7 bases, with 12 bases remaining between them. The CDR3 covers 13 residues.

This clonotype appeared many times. This CDR3 is CASPGQGIGELFF. CDR3 in DNA: TGTGCCAGTCCTGGACAGGGGATCGGGGAGCTGTTTTTT. V usage is TRBV30 and J usage is TRBJ2-2; 9 bases map to TRBD1. This CDR3 is 13 amino acids long. The ends lost 8 bases at V and 7 bases at J; junction bases unmatched: 8. Germline CDR1 and CDR2: GTSNPN and SVGIG (reference sequence).

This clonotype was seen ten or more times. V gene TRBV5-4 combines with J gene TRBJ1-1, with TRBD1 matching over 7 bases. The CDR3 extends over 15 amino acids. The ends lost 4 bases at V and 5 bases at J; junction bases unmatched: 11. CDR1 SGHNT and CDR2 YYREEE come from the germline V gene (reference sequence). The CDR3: CASSPSPGRGTEAFF. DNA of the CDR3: TGTGCCAGCAGCCCTTCCCCCGGCAGGGGGACTGAAGCTTTCTTT.

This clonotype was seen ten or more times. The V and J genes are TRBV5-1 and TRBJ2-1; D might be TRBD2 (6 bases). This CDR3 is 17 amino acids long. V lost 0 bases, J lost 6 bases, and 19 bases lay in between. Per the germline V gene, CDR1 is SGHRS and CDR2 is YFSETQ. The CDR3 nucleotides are TGCGCCAGCAGCTTGGGCCTTACAAGCGGGTGGACCAATGAGCAGTTCTTC. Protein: CASSLGLTSGWTNEQFF.

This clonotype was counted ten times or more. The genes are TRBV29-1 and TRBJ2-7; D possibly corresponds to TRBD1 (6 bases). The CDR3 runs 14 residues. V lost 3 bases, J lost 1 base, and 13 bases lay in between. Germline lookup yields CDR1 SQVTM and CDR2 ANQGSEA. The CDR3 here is CSVESGTGSYEQYF. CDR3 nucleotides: TGCAGCGTTGAGTCGGGTACAGGGTCCTACGAGCAGTACTTC.

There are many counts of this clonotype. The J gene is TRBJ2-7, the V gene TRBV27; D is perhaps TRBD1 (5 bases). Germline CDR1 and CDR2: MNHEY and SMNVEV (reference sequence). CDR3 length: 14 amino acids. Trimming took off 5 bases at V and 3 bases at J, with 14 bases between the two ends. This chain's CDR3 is CASSPSQTGYEQYF. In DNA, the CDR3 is TGTGCCAGCAGTCCGAGCCAAACAGGCTACGAGCAGTACTTC.

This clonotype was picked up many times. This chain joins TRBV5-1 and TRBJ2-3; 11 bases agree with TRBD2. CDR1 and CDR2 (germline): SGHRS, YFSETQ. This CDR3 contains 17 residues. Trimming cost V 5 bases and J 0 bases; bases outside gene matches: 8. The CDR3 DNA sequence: TGCGCCAGCAGGGGCGGGAGACTAGCGGGAAGCACAGATACGCAGTATTTT. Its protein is CASRGGRLAGSTDTQYF.